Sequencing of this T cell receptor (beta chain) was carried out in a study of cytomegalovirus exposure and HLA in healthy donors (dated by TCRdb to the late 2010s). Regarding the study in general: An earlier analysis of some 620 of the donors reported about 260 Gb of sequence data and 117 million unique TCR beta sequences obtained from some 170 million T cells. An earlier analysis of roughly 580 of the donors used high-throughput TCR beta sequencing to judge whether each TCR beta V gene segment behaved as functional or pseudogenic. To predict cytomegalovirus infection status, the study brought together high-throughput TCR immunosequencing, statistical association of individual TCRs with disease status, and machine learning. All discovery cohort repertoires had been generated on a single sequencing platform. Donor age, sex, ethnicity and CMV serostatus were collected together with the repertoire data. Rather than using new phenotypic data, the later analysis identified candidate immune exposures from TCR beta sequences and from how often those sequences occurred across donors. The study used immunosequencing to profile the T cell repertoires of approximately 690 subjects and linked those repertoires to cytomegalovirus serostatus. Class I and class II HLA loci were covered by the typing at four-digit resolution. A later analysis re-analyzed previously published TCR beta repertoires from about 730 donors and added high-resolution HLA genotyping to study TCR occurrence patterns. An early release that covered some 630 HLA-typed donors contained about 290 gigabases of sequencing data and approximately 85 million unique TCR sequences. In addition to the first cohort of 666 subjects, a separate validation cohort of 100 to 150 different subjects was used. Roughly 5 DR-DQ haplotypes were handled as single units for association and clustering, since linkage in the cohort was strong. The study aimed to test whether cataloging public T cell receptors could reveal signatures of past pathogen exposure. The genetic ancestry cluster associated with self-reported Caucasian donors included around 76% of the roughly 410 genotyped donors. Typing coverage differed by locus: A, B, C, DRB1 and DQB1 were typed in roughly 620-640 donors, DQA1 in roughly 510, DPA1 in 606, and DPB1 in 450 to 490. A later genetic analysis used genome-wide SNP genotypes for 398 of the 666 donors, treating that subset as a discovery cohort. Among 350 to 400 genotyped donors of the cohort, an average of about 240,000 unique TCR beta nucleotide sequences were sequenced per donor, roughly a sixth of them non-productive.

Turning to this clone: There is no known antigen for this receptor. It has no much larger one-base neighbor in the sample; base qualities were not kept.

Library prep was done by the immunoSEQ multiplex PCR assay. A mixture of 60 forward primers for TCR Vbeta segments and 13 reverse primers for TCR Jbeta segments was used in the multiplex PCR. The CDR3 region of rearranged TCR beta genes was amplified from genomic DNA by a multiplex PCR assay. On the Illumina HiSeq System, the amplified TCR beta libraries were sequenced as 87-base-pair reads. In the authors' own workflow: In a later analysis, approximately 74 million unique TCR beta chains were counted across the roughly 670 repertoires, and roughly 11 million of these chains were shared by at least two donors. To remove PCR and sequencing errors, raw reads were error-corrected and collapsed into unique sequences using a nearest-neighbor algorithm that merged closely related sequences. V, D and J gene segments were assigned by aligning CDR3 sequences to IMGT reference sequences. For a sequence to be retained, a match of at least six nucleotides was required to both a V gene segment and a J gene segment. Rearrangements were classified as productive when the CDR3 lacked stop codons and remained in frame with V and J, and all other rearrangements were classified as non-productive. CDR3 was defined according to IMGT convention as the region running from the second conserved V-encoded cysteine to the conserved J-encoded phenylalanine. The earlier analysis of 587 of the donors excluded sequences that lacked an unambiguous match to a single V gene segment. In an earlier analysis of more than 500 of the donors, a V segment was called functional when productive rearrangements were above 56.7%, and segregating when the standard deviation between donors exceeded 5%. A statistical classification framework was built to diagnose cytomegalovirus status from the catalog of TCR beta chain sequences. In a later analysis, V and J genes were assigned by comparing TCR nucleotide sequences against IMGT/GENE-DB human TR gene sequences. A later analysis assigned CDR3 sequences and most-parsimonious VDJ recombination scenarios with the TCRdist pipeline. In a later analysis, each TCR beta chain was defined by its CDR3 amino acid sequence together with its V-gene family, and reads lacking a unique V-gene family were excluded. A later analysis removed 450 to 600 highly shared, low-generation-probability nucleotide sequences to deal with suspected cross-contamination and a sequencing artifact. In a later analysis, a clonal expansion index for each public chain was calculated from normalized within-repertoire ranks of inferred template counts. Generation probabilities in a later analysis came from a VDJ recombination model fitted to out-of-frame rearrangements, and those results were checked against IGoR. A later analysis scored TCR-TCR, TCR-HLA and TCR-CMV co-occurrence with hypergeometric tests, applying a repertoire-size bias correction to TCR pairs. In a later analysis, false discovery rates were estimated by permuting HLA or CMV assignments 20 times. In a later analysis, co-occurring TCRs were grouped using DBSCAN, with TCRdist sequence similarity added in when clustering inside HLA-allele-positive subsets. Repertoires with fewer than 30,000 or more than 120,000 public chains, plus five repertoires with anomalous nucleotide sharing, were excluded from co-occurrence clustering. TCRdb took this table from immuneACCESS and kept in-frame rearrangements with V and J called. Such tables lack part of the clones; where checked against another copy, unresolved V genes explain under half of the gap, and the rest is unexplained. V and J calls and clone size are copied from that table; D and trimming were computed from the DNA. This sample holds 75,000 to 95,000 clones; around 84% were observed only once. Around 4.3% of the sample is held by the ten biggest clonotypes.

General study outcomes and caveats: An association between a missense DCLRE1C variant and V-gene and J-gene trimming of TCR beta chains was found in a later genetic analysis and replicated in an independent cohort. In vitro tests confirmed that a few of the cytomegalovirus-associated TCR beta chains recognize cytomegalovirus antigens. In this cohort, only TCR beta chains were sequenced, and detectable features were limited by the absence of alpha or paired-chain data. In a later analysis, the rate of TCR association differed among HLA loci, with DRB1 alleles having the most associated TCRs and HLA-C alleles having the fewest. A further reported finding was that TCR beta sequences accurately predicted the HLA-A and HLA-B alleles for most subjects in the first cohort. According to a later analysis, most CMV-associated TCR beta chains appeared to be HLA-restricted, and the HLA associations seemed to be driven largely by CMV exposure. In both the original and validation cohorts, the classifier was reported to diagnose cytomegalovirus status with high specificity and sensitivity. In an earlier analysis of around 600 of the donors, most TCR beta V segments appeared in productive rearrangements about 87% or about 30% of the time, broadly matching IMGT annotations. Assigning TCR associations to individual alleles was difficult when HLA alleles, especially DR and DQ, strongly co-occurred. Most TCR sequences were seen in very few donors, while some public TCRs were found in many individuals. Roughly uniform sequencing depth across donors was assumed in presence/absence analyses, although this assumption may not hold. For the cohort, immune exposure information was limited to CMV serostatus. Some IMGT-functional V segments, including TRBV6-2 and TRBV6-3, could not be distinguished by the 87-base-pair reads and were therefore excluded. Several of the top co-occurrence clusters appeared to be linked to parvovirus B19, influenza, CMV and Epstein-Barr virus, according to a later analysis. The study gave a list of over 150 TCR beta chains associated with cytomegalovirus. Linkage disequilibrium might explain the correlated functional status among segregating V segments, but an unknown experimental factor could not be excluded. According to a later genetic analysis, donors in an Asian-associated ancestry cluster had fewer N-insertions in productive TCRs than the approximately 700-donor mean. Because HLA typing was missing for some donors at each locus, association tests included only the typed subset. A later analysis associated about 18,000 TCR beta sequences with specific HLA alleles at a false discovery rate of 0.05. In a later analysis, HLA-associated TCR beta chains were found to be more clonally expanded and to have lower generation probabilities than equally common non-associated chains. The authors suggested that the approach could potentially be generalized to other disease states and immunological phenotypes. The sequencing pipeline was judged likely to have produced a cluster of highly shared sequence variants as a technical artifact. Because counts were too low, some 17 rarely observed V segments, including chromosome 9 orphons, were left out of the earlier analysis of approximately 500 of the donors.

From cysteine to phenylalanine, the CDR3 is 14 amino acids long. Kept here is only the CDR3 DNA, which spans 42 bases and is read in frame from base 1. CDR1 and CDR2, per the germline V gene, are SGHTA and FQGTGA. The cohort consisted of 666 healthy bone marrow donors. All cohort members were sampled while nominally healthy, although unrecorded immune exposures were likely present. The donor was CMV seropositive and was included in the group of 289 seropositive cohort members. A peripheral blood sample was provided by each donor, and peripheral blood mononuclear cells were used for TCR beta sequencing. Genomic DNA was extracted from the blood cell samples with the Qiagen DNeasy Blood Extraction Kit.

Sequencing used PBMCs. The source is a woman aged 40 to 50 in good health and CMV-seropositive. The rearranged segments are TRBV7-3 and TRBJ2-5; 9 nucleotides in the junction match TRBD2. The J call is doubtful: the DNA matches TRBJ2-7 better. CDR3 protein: CASSEAGLAYEQYF. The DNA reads TGTGCCAGCAGCGAAGCGGGACTAGCTTACGAGCAGTACTTC.